The rows below give T cell receptor beta chains drawn from one sample of a study of patients and donors after allogeneic stem cell transplantation. TCRdb re-analysed the RT-PCR reads in MiXCR, keeping a single row per CDR3 protein. The repertoire consists of hundreds of thousands of distinct CDR3 sequences, with 16% occurring once and the leading ten covering less than 8%. The sample consisted of blood, either unsorted or a sorted T cell fraction (not recorded which). The source is a human donor who was either an allogeneic HSCT recipient or a stem cell or donor lymphocyte infusion donor (not recorded which). It is not recorded whose cells these are; they may come from a transplant donor. Each CDR3 is given with its conserved first and last residue. Each record gives: clone size, J gene, V gene, D gene, CDR3 protein, CDR3 DNA. D genes are given only for firm matches. Expanded clones get a size class; other rows say once, few or many, or leave the size out.

clone size: few
J gene: TRBJ1-1
V gene: TRBV29-1
D gene: TRBD1
CDR3 protein: CSVEGQGGTEAFF
CDR3 DNA: TGCAGCGTTGAGGGACAGGGAGGCACTGAAGCTTTCTTT

clone size: few
J gene: TRBJ1-5
V gene: TRBV12-3/TRBV12-4
D gene: TRBD1
CDR3 protein: CASSKTGENGNQPQHF
CDR3 DNA: TGTGCCAGCAGTAAGACAGGGGAGAATGGCAATCAGCCCCAGCATTTT

clone size: many
J gene: TRBJ1-5
V gene: TRBV24-1
D gene: NA
CDR3 protein: CATSDPGLPGDQPQHF
CDR3 DNA: TGTGCCACCAGTGATCCAGGACTCCCCGGGGATCAGCCCCAGCATTTT

clone size: few
J gene: TRBJ2-4
V gene: TRBV20-1
D gene: TRBD1
CDR3 protein: CSARDGQGQNIQYF
CDR3 DNA: TGCAGTGCTAGAGATGGACAGGGCCAAAACATTCAGTACTTC

clone size: NA
J gene: TRBJ2-7
V gene: TRBV5-5
D gene: NA
CDR3 protein: CASSTGSVYEQYF
CDR3 DNA: TGTGCCAGCAGCACCGGGTCCGTCTACGAGCAGTACTTC

clone size: few
J gene: TRBJ2-3
V gene: TRBV3-1
D gene: TRBD2
CDR3 protein: CASRRRLAAITDTQYF
CDR3 DNA: TGTGCCAGCAGACGTAGACTAGCGGCGATCACAGATACGCAGTATTTT

clone size: few
J gene: TRBJ2-7
V gene: TRBV20-1
D gene: TRBD2
CDR3 protein: CSAREGTSGGTFEQYF
CDR3 DNA: TGCAGTGCTAGAGAGGGCACTAGCGGGGGAACGTTTGAGCAGTACTTC

clone size: NA
J gene: TRBJ2-1
V gene: TRBV7-3
D gene: TRBD2
CDR3 protein: CASSHLAGGPATPFF
CDR3 DNA: TGTGCCAGCAGCCACCTAGCGGGGGGGCCAGCTACTCCGTTCTTC

clone size: NA
J gene: TRBJ1-2
V gene: TRBV3-1
D gene: NA
CDR3 protein: CASSQIAQGTGYYGYTF
CDR3 DNA: TGTGCCAGCAGCCAAATCGCACAAGGGACGGGGTACTATGGCTACACCTTC

clone size: NA
J gene: TRBJ2-7
V gene: TRBV12-3/TRBV12-4
D gene: TRBD1
CDR3 protein: CASSWDSSIYEQYF
CDR3 DNA: TGTGCCAGCAGTTGGGACAGTTCTATCTACGAGCAGTACTTC

clone size: few
J gene: TRBJ2-3
V gene: TRBV19
D gene: NA
CDR3 protein: CASSIWQGKDTQYF
CDR3 DNA: TGTGCCAGTAGTATCTGGCAGGGGAAAGATACGCAGTATTTT

clone size: few
J gene: TRBJ1-5
V gene: TRBV20-1
D gene: NA
CDR3 protein: CSAEGGGQPQHF
CDR3 DNA: TGCAGTGCCGAGGGGGGTGGCCAGCCCCAGCATTTT

clone size: NA
J gene: TRBJ1-4
V gene: TRBV4-2
D gene: NA
CDR3 protein: CASSQSATPTNEKLFF
CDR3 DNA: TGTGCCAGCAGCCAGTCTGCGACTCCAACTAATGAAAAACTGTTTTTT

clone size: few
J gene: TRBJ2-5
V gene: TRBV20-1
D gene: NA
CDR3 protein: CSATEGAQETQYF
CDR3 DNA: TGCAGTGCTACGGAGGGGGCCCAAGAGACCCAGTACTTC

clone size: NA
J gene: TRBJ2-1
V gene: TRBV27
D gene: NA
CDR3 protein: CASSNRGRNNEQFF
CDR3 DNA: TGTGCCAGCAGTAATCGCGGACGGAACAATGAGCAGTTCTTC

clone size: NA
J gene: TRBJ1-2
V gene: TRBV10-3
D gene: NA
CDR3 protein: CAISDEVRGQANYGYTF
CDR3 DNA: TGTGCCATCAGTGATGAGGTCAGGGGCCAAGCTAACTATGGCTACACCTTC

clone size: NA
J gene: TRBJ1-1
V gene: TRBV12-3/TRBV12-4
D gene: NA
CDR3 protein: CASSLGPPGKEAFF
CDR3 DNA: TGTGCCAGCAGTTTAGGCCCCCCCGGGAAAGAAGCTTTCTTT

clone size: NA
J gene: TRBJ2-1
V gene: TRBV20-1
D gene: NA
CDR3 protein: CSARASGGNEQFF
CDR3 DNA: TGCAGTGCTAGAGCTAGTGGAGGGAATGAGCAGTTCTTC

clone size: many
J gene: TRBJ2-7
V gene: TRBV24-1
D gene: NA
CDR3 protein: CATSDSGSYEQYF
CDR3 DNA: TGTGCCACCAGTGATTCAGGATCCTACGAGCAGTACTTC

clone size: few
J gene: TRBJ2-5
V gene: TRBV2
D gene: NA
CDR3 protein: CVSSVGETQYF
CDR3 DNA: TGTGTCAGCAGTGTGGGAGAGACCCAGTACTTC

clone size: NA
J gene: TRBJ1-1
V gene: TRBV7-9
D gene: NA
CDR3 protein: CASSLRNSVNTEAFF
CDR3 DNA: TGTGCCAGCAGCTTAAGGAACAGCGTGAACACTGAAGCTTTCTTT

clone size: NA
J gene: TRBJ2-1
V gene: TRBV5-4
D gene: TRBD2
CDR3 protein: CASSSGLAGGGNEQFF
CDR3 DNA: TGTGCCAGCAGCTCCGGACTAGCGGGGGGCGGTAATGAGCAGTTCTTC

clone size: NA
J gene: TRBJ1-3
V gene: TRBV12-3/TRBV12-4
D gene: NA
CDR3 protein: CASSPGHKNRNTIYF
CDR3 DNA: TGTGCCAGCAGCCCGGGACACAAGAACCGAAACACCATATATTTT

clone size: few
J gene: TRBJ2-7
V gene: TRBV19
D gene: TRBD2
CDR3 protein: CASSTTGTTYEQYF
CDR3 DNA: TGTGCCAGTAGTACCACCGGGACTACCTACGAGCAGTACTTC

clone size: few
J gene: TRBJ2-3
V gene: TRBV9
D gene: NA
CDR3 protein: CASSVSAGYTDTQYF
CDR3 DNA: TGTGCCAGCAGCGTCTCGGCGGGTTACACAGATACGCAGTATTTT

clone size: few
J gene: TRBJ1-2
V gene: TRBV11-2
D gene: TRBD1
CDR3 protein: CASSLDFATGAANYGYTF
CDR3 DNA: TGTGCCAGCAGCTTAGATTTCGCGACAGGGGCGGCTAACTATGGCTACACCTTC

clone size: many
J gene: TRBJ2-2
V gene: TRBV4-1
D gene: NA
CDR3 protein: CASSQNSGQANTGELFF
CDR3 DNA: TGCGCCAGCAGCCAAAACAGTGGGCAGGCCAACACCGGGGAGCTGTTTTTT

clone size: few
J gene: TRBJ1-5
V gene: TRBV4-2
D gene: NA
CDR3 protein: CASSHNRDLYSNQPQHF
CDR3 DNA: TGTGCCAGCAGCCATAACAGGGACCTTTATAGCAATCAGCCCCAGCATTTT

clone size: NA
J gene: TRBJ2-2
V gene: TRBV21-1
D gene: NA
CDR3 protein: CASSKGDTGELFF
CDR3 DNA: TGTGCCAGCAGCAAAGGGGACACCGGGGAGCTGTTTTTT

clone size: NA
J gene: TRBJ2-3
V gene: TRBV27
D gene: TRBD2
CDR3 protein: CASRARGAPKDTQYF
CDR3 DNA: TGTGCCAGCAGGGCGCGGGGGGCGCCAAAAGATACGCAGTATTTT

clone size: few
J gene: TRBJ1-2
V gene: TRBV20-1
D gene: NA
CDR3 protein: CSARDRLANYGYTF
CDR3 DNA: TGCAGTGCTAGAGATCGATTAGCTAACTATGGCTACACCTTC

clone size: few
J gene: TRBJ2-1
V gene: TRBV2
D gene: TRBD2
CDR3 protein: CASRRTSGGDEQFF
CDR3 DNA: TGTGCCAGCAGAAGGACTAGCGGAGGAGATGAGCAGTTCTTC

clone size: few
J gene: TRBJ1-2
V gene: TRBV19
D gene: NA
CDR3 protein: CASSNSPYGYTF
CDR3 DNA: TGTGCCAGTAGTAACAGTCCCTATGGCTACACCTTC

clone size: many
J gene: TRBJ2-6
V gene: TRBV5-1
D gene: NA
CDR3 protein: CASNRESSGANVLTF
CDR3 DNA: TGCGCCAGCAATAGGGAGAGCTCTGGGGCCAACGTCCTGACTTTC

clone size: NA
J gene: TRBJ1-5
V gene: TRBV5-6
D gene: TRBD1
CDR3 protein: CASSQAGTASNQPQHF
CDR3 DNA: TGTGCCAGCAGCCAGGCCGGGACAGCCAGCAATCAGCCCCAGCATTTT

clone size: NA
J gene: TRBJ2-6
V gene: TRBV10-2
D gene: TRBD1
CDR3 protein: CASSGQGASGANVLTF
CDR3 DNA: TGCGCCAGCAGTGGCCAGGGGGCGTCGGGGGCCAACGTCCTGACTTTC

clone size: many
J gene: TRBJ1-4
V gene: TRBV10-2
D gene: NA
CDR3 protein: CASSDPTEKLFF
CDR3 DNA: TGCGCCAGCAGTGATCCCACCGAAAAACTGTTTTTT

clone size: few
J gene: TRBJ2-7
V gene: TRBV6-6
D gene: NA
CDR3 protein: CASSKAGTNEQYF
CDR3 DNA: TGTGCCAGCAGTAAGGCAGGGACGAACGAGCAGTACTTC

clone size: few
J gene: TRBJ2-7
V gene: TRBV20-1
D gene: NA
CDR3 protein: CSARDPGLYEQYF
CDR3 DNA: TGCAGTGCTAGAGATCCGGGCCTGTACGAGCAGTACTTC

clone size: few
J gene: TRBJ2-7
V gene: TRBV7-9
D gene: NA
CDR3 protein: CASSLAGAEMYEQYF
CDR3 DNA: TGTGCCAGCAGCTTAGCTGGGGCAGAAATGTACGAGCAGTACTTC

clone size: few
J gene: TRBJ1-6
V gene: TRBV9
D gene: TRBD1
CDR3 protein: CASSVTGGGDSPLHF
CDR3 DNA: TGTGCCAGCAGCGTTACAGGGGGAGGAGATTCACCCCTCCACTTT

clone size: NA
J gene: TRBJ2-5
V gene: TRBV5-1
D gene: NA
CDR3 protein: CASSPLGQKETQYF
CDR3 DNA: TGCGCCAGCAGCCCCCTCGGGCAGAAAGAGACCCAGTACTTC

clone size: few
J gene: TRBJ1-5
V gene: TRBV4-3
D gene: NA
CDR3 protein: CASSQDRRGGSNQPQHF
CDR3 DNA: TGCGCCAGCAGCCAAGATCGACGGGGGGGAAGCAATCAGCCCCAGCATTTT

clone size: few
J gene: TRBJ1-1
V gene: TRBV7-2
D gene: TRBD1
CDR3 protein: CASSFLPNRGRTEAFF
CDR3 DNA: TGTGCCAGCAGCTTCCTACCGAACAGGGGAAGGACTGAAGCTTTCTTT

clone size: NA
J gene: TRBJ2-7
V gene: TRBV10-3
D gene: NA
CDR3 protein: CAISESRSSYEQYF
CDR3 DNA: TGTGCCATCAGTGAGTCCAGGAGCTCCTACGAGCAGTACTTC

clone size: many
J gene: TRBJ1-1
V gene: TRBV18
D gene: NA
CDR3 protein: CASSSGWTEAFF
CDR3 DNA: TGTGCCAGCTCATCAGGGTGGACTGAAGCTTTCTTT

clone size: few
J gene: TRBJ1-2
V gene: TRBV15
D gene: NA
CDR3 protein: CATSRDGNRFNYGYTF
CDR3 DNA: TGTGCCACCAGCAGAGATGGGAACAGGTTCAACTATGGCTACACCTTC

clone size: NA
J gene: TRBJ2-1
V gene: TRBV13
D gene: NA
CDR3 protein: CASSLRIGGRNEQFF
CDR3 DNA: TGTGCCAGCAGCCTAAGAATCGGGGGCCGAAATGAGCAGTTCTTC

clone size: many
J gene: TRBJ1-1
V gene: TRBV7-6
D gene: NA
CDR3 protein: CASSRSRRSLNTEAFF
CDR3 DNA: TGTGCCAGCAGCCGAAGCAGAAGGAGCCTGAACACTGAAGCTTTCTTT

clone size: NA
J gene: TRBJ2-3
V gene: TRBV4-3
D gene: NA
CDR3 protein: CASAVLGTDTQYF
CDR3 DNA: TGCGCCAGCGCCGTCCTGGGCACAGATACGCAGTATTTT

clone size: few
J gene: TRBJ2-7
V gene: TRBV4-2
D gene: TRBD2
CDR3 protein: CASSQPLAGGRLEQYF
CDR3 DNA: TGTGCCAGCAGCCAACCACTAGCGGGGGGGCGCTTGGAGCAGTACTTC

clone size: few
J gene: TRBJ1-2
V gene: TRBV12-3/TRBV12-4
D gene: NA
CDR3 protein: CASAGGLDSNYGYTF
CDR3 DNA: TGTGCCAGCGCCGGCGGCTTAGACAGCAACTATGGCTACACCTTC